One and the same sample provided the 25 T cell receptor beta chains below, sequenced in a study of Graves' ophthalmopathy and Graves' hyperthyroidism. As the template, RNA transcripts were used to amplify TCR beta CDR3 regions. RT-PCR was first run with HTBI primers, then multiplex PCR in a second round. TCRdb fed the multiplex PCR reads into MiXCR, producing one record per CDR3 protein. This table has about 740,000 distinct CDR3 sequences, approximately 40% appearing once. Input material: peripheral blood. All receptors come from an adult man with Graves' ophthalmopathy.

The chain is built from TRBV9 and TRBJ2-7; 12 bases agree with TRBD2. The CDR3 runs 15 residues. J gave up 5 bases and V 5 bases, and 8 bases lay outside the gene matches. Germline V gives CDR1 SGDLS, CDR2 YYNGEE. CDR3 DNA: TGTGCCAGCAGTTTAGCGACTAGCGGGAGTCACGAGCAGTACTTC. It specifies CASSLATSGSHEQYF. The full variable domain, completed using reference TRBV9 and TRBJ2-7, is DSGVTQTPKHLITATGQRVTLRCSPRSGDLSVYWYQQSLDQGLQFLIQYYNGEERAKGNILERFSAQQFPDLHSELNLSSLELGDSALYFCASSLATSGSHEQYFGPGTRLTVT.

This clonotype was found many times. V is TRBV7-8 and J is TRBJ1-4; D not resolved. This CDR3 contains 14 residues. CDR1 and CDR2 (germline): SGHVS, FQNEAQ. Trimming pared 5 bases from V and 8 bases from J, leaving 15 bases between. CDR3 sequence: CASSPPEGWEKLFF. The CDR3 bases are TGTGCCAGCAGCCCCCCGGAGGGTTGGGAAAAACTGTTTTTT.

This clonotype showed up many times. V usage is TRBV2 and J usage is TRBJ1-5; D is unresolved. The V gene lost 2 bases and the J gene lost 3 bases, with 8 bases spanning the gap. The CDR3 spans 14 residues. From germline, CDR1 is SNHLY and CDR2 FYNNEI. CDR3 sequence (DNA): TGTGCCAGCAGTGAATGGCAGGTCAATCAGCCCCAGCATTTT. Translated, it gives CASSEWQVNQPQHF.

V is TRBV5-4 and J is TRBJ2-7; possible D gene TRBD2, 6 bases. Germline CDR1 is SGHNT and CDR2 is YYREEE (reference sequence). This CDR3 region has 12 residues. V lost 0 bases, J lost 8 bases, and 9 bases lay in between. The CDR3 DNA reads TGTGCCAGCAGCTTGGACCGGGGGAAGCAGTACTTC. Amino acid sequence: CASSLDRGKQYF.

Notes on this clonotype: Germline is not matched at one junction end, which may reflect a read error. J is TRBJ2-7 and V is TRBV10-2; unclear D gene. Per germline, CDR1 WSHSY and CDR2 SAAADI. This CDR3 has 13 residues. CDR3 in DNA: TGTGCCAGCAGTTACCCGGACCGTTACGAGCAGTACTTC. The encoded protein is CASSYPDRYEQYF.

The chain joins TRBV29-1 to TRBJ2-5; D call uncertain. The CDR3 runs to 11 residues. Trimming took off 8 bases at V and 1 base at J, with 8 bases between the two ends. Germline CDR1 SQVTM, CDR2 ANQGSEA. CDR3 in DNA: TGCAGCTCCAGACCCCAAGAGACCCAGTACTTC. Residues: CSSRPQETQYF.

This clonotype was seen ten or more times. The chain uses TRBV7-2 and TRBJ2-7; the D gene is possibly TRBD1 (5 bases). The CDR3 runs 14 residues. Germline V CDR1 and CDR2: SGHTA, FQGNSA. Deletions cut 2 bases from V and 4 bases from J, with 12 bases between. The CDR3 sequence: CASSLFPSGYEQYF. For the CDR3, the DNA is TGTGCCAGCAGCTTATTCCCCTCAGGGTACGAGCAGTACTTC.

The V call is TRBV2, the J call TRBJ2-7; D remains unclear. Trimming stripped 2 bases from V and 1 base from J, with 12 bases between. Germline V gene sequence: CDR1 SNHLY, CDR2 FYNNEI. The CDR3 has 15 residues. In DNA, the CDR3 is TGTGCCAGCAGTGAATGGGATTACGGGTCCTACGAGCAGTACTTC. Translated: CASSEWDYGSYEQYF.

The chain couples TRBV5-1 to TRBJ2-6; D assignment may be TRBD1 or TRBD2 (5 bases each). Between the trimmed V and J ends, which lost 6 bases and 0 bases, there was a span of 13 bases. Germline V lookup: CDR1 SGHRS, CDR2 YFSETQ. This CDR3 has 16 residues. CDR3 bases: TGCGCCAGCACCGGGACGTTGGACTCTGGGGCCAACGTCCTGACTTTC. As protein: CASTGTLDSGANVLTF.

The chain employs TRBV7-9 and TRBJ2-2; 10 bases match TRBD2. From germline, CDR1 is SEHNR and CDR2 FQNEAQ (reference sequence). V lost 2 bases to trimming and J lost 4 bases; unmatched junction nucleotides: 4. This CDR3 is built from 16 residues. This chain's CDR3 is CASSLLAGEPTGELFF. CDR3 DNA sequence: TGTGCCAGCAGCTTACTAGCGGGAGAGCCCACCGGGGAGCTGTTTTTT.

This clonotype was seen many times. The chain combines TRBV12-3 or TRBV12-4 with TRBJ1-2, with TRBD1 matching over 9 bases. CDR3 size: 13 residues. The junction had 6 bases not matched to a gene; V was cut back by 6 bases and J by 7 bases. CDR3 region: CASSPRTGVGYTF. CDR3 DNA: TGTGCCAGCAGCCCGAGGACAGGGGTTGGCTACACCTTC.

V gene TRBV29-1 combines with J gene TRBJ1-1; 7 positions match TRBD1. The length of the CDR3 is 13 residues. From germline, CDR1 is SQVTM and CDR2 ANQGSEA. V dropped 8 bases and J dropped 4; count of bases not matched to a gene: 10. The CDR3 loop reads CSSARGVGTEAFF. Written as DNA, the CDR3 is TGCAGCTCGGCCAGGGGGGTCGGCACTGAAGCTTTCTTT.

Comments on this clonotype: A much larger clone differs from this one at a single base, so this may be a read error. The chain employs TRBV24-1 and TRBJ2-5, with a tentative D call TRBD1 (6 bases). The germline gives CDR1 KGHDR, CDR2 SFDVKD. This CDR3 is built from 15 residues. Trimming stripped 3 bases from V and 7 bases from J, with 17 bases between. CDR3 bases: TGTGCCACCAGTGATCCCCACAGGGATGGCGGGACCCAGTACTTC. As protein: CATSDPHRDGGTQYF.

The V call is TRBV7-2, the J call TRBJ2-5; TRBD1 matches at 8 bases. The CDR3 covers 13 residues. Germline V gene lookup returns CDR1 SGHTA and CDR2 FQGNSA. Germline trimming cut 1 base from V and 13 bases from J; bases unmatched to any gene: 8. The CDR3 region is CASSLVQGEKLYF. In nucleotides, the CDR3 is TGTGCCAGCAGCTTAGTACAGGGGGAAAAACTGTACTTC.

This rearrangement joins TRBV24-1 to TRBJ1-5, with TRBD1 matching over 7 bases. The CDR3 extends over 14 amino acids. Per germline, CDR1 KGHDR and CDR2 SFDVKD. V shed 10 bases, J shed 2 bases, and the junction held 7 bases outside the gene matches. The CDR3 spells CATKQGTRNQPQHF. The CDR3 DNA reads TGTGCCACGAAACAGGGGACACGCAATCAGCCCCAGCATTTT.

Remarks on this clonotype: The junction and the germline gene differ at one end; a read error may be behind it. The chain is built from TRBV10-3 and TRBJ1-2; a weak D match, TRBD1 (6 bases). Germline CDR1 and CDR2: ENHRY and SYGVKD. The CDR3 loop spans 12 amino acids. The CDR3 loop is CASSRTDSGYTF. As DNA, the CDR3 is TGTGCCAGCAGTCGCACGGACAGTGGCTACACCTTC.

This chain uses TRBV12-5 with TRBJ2-5, with 9 bases lining up with TRBD1. The germline gives CDR1 LGHNT, CDR2 FRNRAP. The CDR3 has 16 residues. V was clipped by 5 bases and J by 5 bases; unmatched bases: 12. CDR3 nucleotide sequence: TGTGCTAGTGGTCCTGGGGGGACAGGGTCGTGGGAGACCCAGTACTTC. Its translation is CASGPGGTGSWETQYF.

This clonotype has a count of ten or more. The J gene is TRBJ2-5, the V gene TRBV10-3; possible D gene TRBD2, 5 bases. The CDR3 totals 13 residues. Trimming took 6 bases from V and 3 from J, leaving 11 bases between them. CDR1 ENHRY and CDR2 SYGVKD come from the germline V gene. CDR3 DNA: TGTGCCATCAGCCTCGACGGGAAAGAGACCCAGTACTTC. Translated, it gives CAISLDGKETQYF.

This clonotype was detected ten times or more. The V call is TRBV14, the J call TRBJ2-5; D is possibly TRBD2 (6 bases). V dropped 4 bases and J dropped 7 bases, with 16 bases sitting between them. CDR1 SGHDN and CDR2 FVKESK come from the germline V gene. The CDR3 is made up of 14 amino acids. In nucleotides, the CDR3 is TGTGCCAGCAGCCCGCCAGGAGGGTTGAGGACCCAGTACTTC. Its translation: CASSPPGGLRTQYF.

The J gene is TRBJ1-2, the V gene TRBV2; tentatively, D is TRBD1 (6 bases). The germline gives CDR1 SNHLY, CDR2 FYNNEI. Trimming cost V 9 bases and J 9 bases, with 8 bases left between them. The CDR3 consists of 9 residues. CDR3 nucleotide sequence: TGTGCCAGTGGGGACAGCTACACCTTC. It yields the protein CASGDSYTF. Full variable domain (outside the CDR3, taken from reference TRBV2 and TRBJ1-2): EPEVTQTPSHQVTQMGQEVILRCVPISNHLYFYWYRQILGQKVEFLVSFYNNEISEKSEIFDDQFSVERPDGSNFTLKIRSTKLEDSAMYFCASGDSYTFGSGTRLTVV.

This clonotype was recorded many times. V usage is TRBV7-2 and J usage is TRBJ1-2; no clear D. The germline CDR1 and CDR2 sequences are SGHTA and FQGNSA. The CDR3 contains 16 residues. Between the trimmed V and J ends, which lost 0 bases and 3 bases, there was a span of 14 bases. The chain's CDR3 is CASSLAGSLSDYGYTF. The CDR3 bases are TGTGCCAGCAGCTTAGCGGGCAGCCTAAGCGACTATGGCTACACCTTC.

The genes are TRBV10-3 and TRBJ2-7; D is uncertain. The CDR3 totals 13 residues. From germline, CDR1 is ENHRY and CDR2 SYGVKD. V lost 3 bases, J lost 0 bases, and 6 bases lay in between. CDR3 loop: CAISDPPSYEQYF. DNA for the CDR3: TGTGCCATCAGTGATCCCCCCTCCTACGAGCAGTACTTC.

The V gene is TRBV6-1, the J gene TRBJ2-7; 9 nucleotides agree with TRBD1. Germline assignment: CDR1 MNHNS and CDR2 SASEGT. This CDR3 is 15 amino acids long. The ends lost 7 bases at V and 3 bases at J; junction bases unmatched: 10. The CDR3 DNA sequence: TGTGCCAGCACCAGGGGGGGACAGGGCCGCTACGAGCAGTACTTC. This translates into CASTRGGQGRYEQYF.

CDR3 amino acids: CSATGQVLELSPYEQYF. Written as DNA, the CDR3 is TGCAGTGCTACCGGACAGGTTCTCGAACTTTCGCCCTACGAGCAGTACTTC. This chain connects TRBV20-1 to TRBJ2-7; 7 positions agree with TRBD1. Trimming at V came to 4 bases and at J to 2 bases, leaving 17 bases not matched to a gene. CDR1 and CDR2 from the germline V gene are DFQATT and SNEGSKA (reference sequence). CDR3 length equals 17 residues.

This clonotype appeared many times. This sequence joins TRBV4-1 and TRBJ1-5; TRBD1 matches at 7 bases. This CDR3 is built from 15 residues. Trimming cost V 0 bases and J 1 base; bases outside gene matches: 0. The germline CDR1 and CDR2 sequences are MGHRA and YSYEKL. For the CDR3, the DNA is TGCGCCAGCAGCCAAGAGACAGGGAGCAATCAGCCCCAGCATTTT. This sequence encodes CASSQETGSNQPQHF.